The 6 T cell receptor beta chains given below trace back to one sample, sequenced in a study of T cell responses to AZD1222 COVID-19 vaccine. Assay used: immunoSEQ multiplex PCR; TCRdb lists only in-frame clones, some missing. Of some 83,000 clones in the sample, 89% were seen once. This specimen consisted of peripheral blood, obtained 28 days after the second AZD1222 dose. The receptors stem from an adult who received the AZD1222 COVID-19 vaccine.

The chain has TRBV28 and TRBJ1-6; the D is unclear. This CDR3 spans 14 amino acids. Per the germline V gene, CDR1 is MDHEN and CDR2 is SYDVKM. V lost 3 bases, J lost 5 bases, and 8 bases lay in between. CDR3 protein: CASSLEMDNSPLHF. The CDR3, as DNA: TGTGCCAGCAGTTTGGAAATGGATAATTCACCCCTCCACTTT.

The CDR3 bases are TGTGCCAGCAGTGTGGTAGGACAACAACTTGGCTACACCTTC. This encodes CASSVVGQQLGYTF. The chain links TRBV2 to TRBJ1-2, with D tentatively TRBD1 (5 bases). In germline, CDR1 is SNHLY, CDR2 FYNNEI. The CDR3 is 14 amino acids. V was trimmed by 4 bases and J by 7 bases, leaving 16 bases between them.

The chain's CDR3 is CASSPHGQVATF. DNA of the CDR3: TGTGCCAGCAGCCCTCACGGGCAGGTAGCCACCTTC. V and J are TRBV12-3 or TRBV12-4 and TRBJ1-2; no firm D call. V was cut by 6 bases and J by 13 bases, with 18 bases left in between. The CDR3 is 12 residues long.

This chain links TRBV4-2 with TRBJ1-1; 7 bases align to TRBD1. This CDR3 spans 16 amino acids. CDR1 and CDR2 from the germline V gene are LGHNA and YNFKEQ. Unmatched junction bases numbered 6, after V lost 1 base and J lost 1 base. CDR3: CASSQVSRTGNTEAFF. CDR3 nucleotide sequence: TGTGCCAGCAGCCAAGTATCTCGGACAGGGAACACTGAAGCTTTCTTT.

V and J are TRBV5-6 and TRBJ1-6; D gene ambiguous. This CDR3 comprises 15 residues. Trimming removed 6 bases at V and 7 bases at J, with 17 bases between. Germline V gene data show CDR1 as SGHDT and CDR2 as YYEEEE. CDR3 in amino acids: CASTLLGFRNSPLHF. CDR3 bases: TGTGCCAGCACCCTTCTCGGGTTCCGAAATTCACCCCTCCACTTT.

This clone has only a few counts. CDR3 in DNA: TGTGCCAGCACTGCTGGGGAGCATGGCTCACCCCTCCACTTT. It translates to CASTAGEHGSPLHF. The chain links TRBV25-1 to TRBJ1-6; no reliable D call. V was trimmed by 7 bases and J by 10 bases, leaving 17 bases between them. Germline CDR1 reads MGHDK; CDR2 reads SYGVNS. The CDR3 covers 14 residues.